The clone carrying this T cell receptor beta chain appeared a single time. Its target is unknown. The data were produced by immunoSEQ multiplex PCR, yet TCRdb's version contains in-frame clones alone and is incomplete. The data contain around 43,000 clones, less than 90% of them singletons. The entry originates in a study of OX40 agonist ivuxolimab in advanced cancers. The J segment lost 1 base and the V segment lost 2 bases, leaving 3 bases of the junction unmatched. This CDR3 has 16 residues. The germline CDR1 and CDR2 sequences are MGHRA and YSYEKL. Whole-study results and caveats: At doses 0.1 to 3.0 mg/kg, CD4+ and CD8+ clones expanded.

V and J are TRBV4-1 and TRBJ2-2; TRBD2 matches at 8 bases. Specimen: CD4+ or CD8+ T cells sorted from blood, collected in a trial of the OX40 agonist ivuxolimab. The TCR sequence derives from an adult with an advanced solid tumor such as melanoma, head and neck, liver or kidney cancer. CDR3 loop: CASSQRTSKNTGELFF. The CDR3 coding sequence is TGCGCCAGCAGCCAAAGGACTAGCAAGAACACCGGGGAGCTGTTTTTT.